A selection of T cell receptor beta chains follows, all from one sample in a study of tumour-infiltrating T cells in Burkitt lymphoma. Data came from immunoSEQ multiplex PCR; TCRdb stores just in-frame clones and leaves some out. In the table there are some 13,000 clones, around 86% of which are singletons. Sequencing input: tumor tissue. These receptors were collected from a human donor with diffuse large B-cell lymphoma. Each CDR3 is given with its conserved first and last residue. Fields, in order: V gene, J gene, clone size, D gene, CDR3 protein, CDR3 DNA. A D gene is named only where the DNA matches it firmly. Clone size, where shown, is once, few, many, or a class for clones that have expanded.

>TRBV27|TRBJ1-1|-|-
CASSLFGLNTEAFF
TGTGCCAGCAGTTTATTCGGCTTAAACACTGAAGCTTTCTTT
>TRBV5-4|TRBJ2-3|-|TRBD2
CASSPSSGGNKGDTQYF
TGTGCCAGCAGCCCCTCGAGCGGGGGGAATAAGGGAGATACGCAGTATTTT
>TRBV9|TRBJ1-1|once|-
CASSLSSGGSWTEAFF
TGTGCCAGCAGCCTATCAAGCGGGGGGTCGTGGACTGAAGCTTTCTTT
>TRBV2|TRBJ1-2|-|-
CASSEDRSNYGYTF
TGTGCCAGCAGTGAGGACAGATCTAACTATGGCTACACCTTC
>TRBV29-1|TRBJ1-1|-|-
CSVVSGITEAFF
TGCAGCGTTGTATCAGGTATCACTGAAGCTTTCTTT
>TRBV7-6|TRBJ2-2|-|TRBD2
CASQAGGPNTGELFF
TGTGCGAGCCAAGCGGGAGGGCCAAACACCGGGGAGCTGTTTTTT
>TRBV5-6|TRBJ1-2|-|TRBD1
CASSLWQGGVHGYTF
TGTGCCAGCAGCTTGTGGCAGGGGGGAGTGCATGGCTACACCTTC
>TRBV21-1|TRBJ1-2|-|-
CASSKRGRNYGYTF
TGTGCCAGCAGCAAAAGAGGACGGAACTATGGCTACACCTTC
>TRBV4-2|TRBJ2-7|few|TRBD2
CASSQDLSGGVEQYF
TGTGCCAGCAGCCAAGATTTATCGGGGGGGGTCGAGCAGTACTTC
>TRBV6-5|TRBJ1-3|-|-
CASSLGGTTGNTIYF
TGTGCCAGCAGTTTAGGGGGAACCACTGGAAACACCATATATTTT
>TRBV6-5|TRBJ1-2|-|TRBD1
CASSSSGTGGGYTF
TGTGCCAGCAGTTCGTCCGGGACAGGAGGCGGCTACACCTTC
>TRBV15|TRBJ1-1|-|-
CATRTRDNFEAFF
TGTGCCACCAGGACCCGGGACAATTTTGAAGCTTTCTTT
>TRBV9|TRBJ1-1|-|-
CASSVRGGGNTEAFF
TGTGCCAGCAGCGTAAGGGGCGGGGGGAACACTGAAGCTTTCTTT
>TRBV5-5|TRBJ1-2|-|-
CASSLNPGAPRHGYTF
TGTGCCAGCAGCTTGAACCCAGGGGCGCCAAGGCATGGCTACACCTTC
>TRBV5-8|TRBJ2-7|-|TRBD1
CASSLVRQGLAPYEQYF
TGTGCCAGCAGCTTGGTACGACAGGGGTTAGCCCCCTACGAGCAGTACTTC
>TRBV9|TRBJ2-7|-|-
CASSVRGDYEQYF
TGTGCCAGCAGCGTCCGGGGAGACTACGAGCAGTACTTC
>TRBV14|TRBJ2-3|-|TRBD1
CASSQDHGQGTDTQYF
TGTGCCAGCAGCCAAGATCATGGACAGGGGACAGATACGCAGTATTTT
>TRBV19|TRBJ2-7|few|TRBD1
CASSGTGDEQYF
TGTGCCAGTAGCGGGACAGGGGACGAGCAGTACTTC
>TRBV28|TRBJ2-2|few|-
CASNSEEGNTGELFF
TGTGCCAGCAACTCAGAGGAGGGGAACACCGGGGAGCTGTTTTTT
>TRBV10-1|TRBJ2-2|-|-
CASTGHHLGELFF
TGCGCCAGCACAGGACACCATTTAGGGGAGCTGTTTTTT
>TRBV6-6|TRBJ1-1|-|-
CASGADTEAFF
TGTGCCAGCGGGGCAGACACTGAAGCTTTCTTT
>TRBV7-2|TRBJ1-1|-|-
CASSLLDTEAFF
TGTGCCAGCAGCTTATTGGACACTGAAGCTTTCTTT
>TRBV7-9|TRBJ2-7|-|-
CASSLGTIRNEQYF
TGTGCCAGCAGCTTAGGGACAATTCGGAACGAGCAGTACTTC
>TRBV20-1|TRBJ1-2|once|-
CSALELYGYTF
TGCAGTGCTCTGGAGCTCTATGGCTACACCTTC